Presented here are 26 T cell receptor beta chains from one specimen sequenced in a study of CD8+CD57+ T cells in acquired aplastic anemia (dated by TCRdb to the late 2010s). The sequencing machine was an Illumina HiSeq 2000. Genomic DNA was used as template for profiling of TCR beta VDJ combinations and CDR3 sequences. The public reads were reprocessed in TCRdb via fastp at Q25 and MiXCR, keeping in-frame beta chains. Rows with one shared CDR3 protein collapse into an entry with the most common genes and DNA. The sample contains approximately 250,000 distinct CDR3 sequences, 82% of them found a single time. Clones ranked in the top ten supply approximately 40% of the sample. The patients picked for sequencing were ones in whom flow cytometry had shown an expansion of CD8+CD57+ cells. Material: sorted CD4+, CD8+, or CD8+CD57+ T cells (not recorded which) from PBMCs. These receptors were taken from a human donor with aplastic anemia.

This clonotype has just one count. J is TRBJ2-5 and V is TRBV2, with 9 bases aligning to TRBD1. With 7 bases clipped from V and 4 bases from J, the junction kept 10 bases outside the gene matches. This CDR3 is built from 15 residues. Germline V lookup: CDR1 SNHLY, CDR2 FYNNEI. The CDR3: CASIGQGRWGETQYF. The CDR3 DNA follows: TGTGCCAGCATCGGACAGGGGCGCTGGGGAGAGACCCAGTACTTC.

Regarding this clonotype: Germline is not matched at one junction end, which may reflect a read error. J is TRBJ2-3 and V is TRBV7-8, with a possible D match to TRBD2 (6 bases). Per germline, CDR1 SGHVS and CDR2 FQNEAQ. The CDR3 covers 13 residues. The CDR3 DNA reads TGTGCCAGCAGGGTCGGGGGAGGACACGAGACGCGGTTT. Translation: CASRVGGGHETRF. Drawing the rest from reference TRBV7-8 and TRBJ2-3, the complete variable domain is GAGVSQSPRYKVAKRGQDVALRCDPISGHVSLFWYQQALGQGPEFLTYFQNEAQLDKSGLPSDRFFAERPEGSVSTLKIQRTQQEDSAVYLCASRVGGGHETRFGPGTRLTVL.

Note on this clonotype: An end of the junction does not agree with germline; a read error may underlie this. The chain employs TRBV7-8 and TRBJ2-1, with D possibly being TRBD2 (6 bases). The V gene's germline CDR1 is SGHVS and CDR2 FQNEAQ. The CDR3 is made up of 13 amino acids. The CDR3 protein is CASSDAGSHEKLF. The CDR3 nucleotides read TGTGCCAGCAGTGATGCGGGGAGTCACGAGAAGTTGTTC.

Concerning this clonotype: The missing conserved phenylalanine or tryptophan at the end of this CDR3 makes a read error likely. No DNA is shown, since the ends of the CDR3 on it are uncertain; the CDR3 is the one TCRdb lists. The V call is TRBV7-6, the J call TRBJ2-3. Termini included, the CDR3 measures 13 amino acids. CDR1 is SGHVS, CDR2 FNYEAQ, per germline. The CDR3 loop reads CASSPSSADTQQY.

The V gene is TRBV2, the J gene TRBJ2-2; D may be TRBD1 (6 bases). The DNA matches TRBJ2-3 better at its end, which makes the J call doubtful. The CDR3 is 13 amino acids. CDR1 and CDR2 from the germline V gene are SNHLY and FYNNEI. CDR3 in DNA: TGTGCCAGCGGGGCCGGGGACACAGGTGCGCAGTATTTT. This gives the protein CASGAGDTGAQYF.

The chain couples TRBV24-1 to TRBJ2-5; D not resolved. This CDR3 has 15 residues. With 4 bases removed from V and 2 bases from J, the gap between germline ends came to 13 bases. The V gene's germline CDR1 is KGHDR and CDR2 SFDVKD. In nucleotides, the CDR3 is TGTGCCACCAGTGACCCCCGCACCCAACAAGAGACCCAGTACTTC. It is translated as CATSDPRTQQETQYF.

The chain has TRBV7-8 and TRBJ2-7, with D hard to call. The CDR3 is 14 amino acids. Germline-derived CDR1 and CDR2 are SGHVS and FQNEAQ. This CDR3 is CASSLVGKPDKQYV. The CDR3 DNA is TGTGCCAGCAGCTTAGTGGGAAAACCCGATAAGCAGTATGTC.

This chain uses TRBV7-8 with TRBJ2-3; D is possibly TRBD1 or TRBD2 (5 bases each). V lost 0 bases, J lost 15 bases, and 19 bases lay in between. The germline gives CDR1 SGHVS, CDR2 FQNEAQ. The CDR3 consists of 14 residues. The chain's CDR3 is CASSLAHGTKEHYF. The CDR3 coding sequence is TGTGCCAGCAGCTTAGCCCACGGGACCAAAGAGCACTATTTT. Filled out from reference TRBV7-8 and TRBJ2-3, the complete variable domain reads GAGVSQSPRYKVAKRGQDVALRCDPISGHVSLFWYQQALGQGPEFLTYFQNEAQLDKSGLPSDRFFAERPEGSVSTLKIQRTQQEDSAVYLCASSLAHGTKEHYFGPGTRLTVL.

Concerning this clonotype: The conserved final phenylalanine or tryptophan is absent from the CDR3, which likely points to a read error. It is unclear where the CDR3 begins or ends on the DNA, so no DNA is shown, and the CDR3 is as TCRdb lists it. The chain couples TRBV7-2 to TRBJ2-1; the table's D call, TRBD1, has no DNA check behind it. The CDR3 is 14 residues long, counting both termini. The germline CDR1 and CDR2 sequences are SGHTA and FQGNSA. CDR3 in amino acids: CASSLIGGADYGYI.

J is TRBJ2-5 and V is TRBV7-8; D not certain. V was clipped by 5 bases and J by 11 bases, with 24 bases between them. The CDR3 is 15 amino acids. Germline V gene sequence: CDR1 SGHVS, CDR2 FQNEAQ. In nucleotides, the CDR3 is TGTGCCAGCAGCCTTAGTCGCAGGTGGGCAGATACGCAGTACTTC. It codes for CASSLSRRWADTQYF.

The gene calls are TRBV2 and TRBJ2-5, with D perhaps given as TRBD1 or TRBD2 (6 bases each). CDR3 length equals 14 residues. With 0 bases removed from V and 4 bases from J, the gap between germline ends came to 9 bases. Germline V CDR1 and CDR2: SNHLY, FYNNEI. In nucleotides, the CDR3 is TGTGCCAGCAGTGAAGCAGGGGGGTTAGAGACCCAGTACTTC. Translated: CASSEAGGLETQYF.

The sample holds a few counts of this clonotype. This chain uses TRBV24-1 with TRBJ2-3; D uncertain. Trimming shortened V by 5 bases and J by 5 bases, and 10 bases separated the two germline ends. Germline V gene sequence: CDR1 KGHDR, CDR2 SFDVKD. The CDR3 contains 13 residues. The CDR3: CATSVLGEDTQYF. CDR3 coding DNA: TGTGCCACCAGTGTCCTGGGCGAAGATACGCAGTATTTT.

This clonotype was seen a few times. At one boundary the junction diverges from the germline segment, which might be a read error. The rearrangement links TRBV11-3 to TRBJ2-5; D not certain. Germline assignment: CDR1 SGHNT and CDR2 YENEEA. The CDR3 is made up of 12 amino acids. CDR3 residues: CAGSLDLTTQYF. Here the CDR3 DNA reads TGTGCCGGCAGCTTAGATCTGACAACCCAGTACTTC.

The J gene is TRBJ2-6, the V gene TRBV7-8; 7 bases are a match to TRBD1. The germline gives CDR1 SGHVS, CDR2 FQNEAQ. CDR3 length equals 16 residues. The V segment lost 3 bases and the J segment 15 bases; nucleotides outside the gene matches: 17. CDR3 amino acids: CASSFDQDGTALSLTF. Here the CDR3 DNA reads TGTGCCAGCAGCTTTGATCAAGACGGGACAGCCCTTTCCCTGACTTTC.

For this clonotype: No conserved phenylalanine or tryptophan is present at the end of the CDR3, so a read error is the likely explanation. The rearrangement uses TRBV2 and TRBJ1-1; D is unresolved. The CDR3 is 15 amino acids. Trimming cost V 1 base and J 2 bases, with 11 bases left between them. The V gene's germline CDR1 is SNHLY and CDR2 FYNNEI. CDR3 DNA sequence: TGTGCCAGCAGTGAAGATCATACAAGTAACACTGAAGCTTTCGTT. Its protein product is CASSEDHTSNTEAFV.

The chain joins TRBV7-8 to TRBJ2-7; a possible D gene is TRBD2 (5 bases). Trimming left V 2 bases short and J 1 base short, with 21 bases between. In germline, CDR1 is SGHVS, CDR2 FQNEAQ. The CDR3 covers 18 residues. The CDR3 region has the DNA TGTGCCAGCAGCTTACCTGGAGGCGCGGAAACCCTTTCCTACGAGCAGTACGTC. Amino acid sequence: CASSLPGGAETLSYEQYV.

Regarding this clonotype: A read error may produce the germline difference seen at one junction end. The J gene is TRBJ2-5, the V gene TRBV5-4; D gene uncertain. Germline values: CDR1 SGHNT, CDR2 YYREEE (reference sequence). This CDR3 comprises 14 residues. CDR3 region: CATSFQRSQETQYF. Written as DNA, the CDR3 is TGTGCCACCAGCTTTCAAAGAAGCCAAGAGACCCAGTACTTC.

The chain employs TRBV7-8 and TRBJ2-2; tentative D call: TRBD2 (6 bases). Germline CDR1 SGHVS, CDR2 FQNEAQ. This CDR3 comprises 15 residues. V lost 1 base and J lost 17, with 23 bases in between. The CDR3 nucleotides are TGTGCCAGCAGCTTAGTGGGGGGTACCGCCACGCAGTATTTTTTT. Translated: CASSLVGGTATQYFF. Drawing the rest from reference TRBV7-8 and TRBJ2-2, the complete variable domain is GAGVSQSPRYKVAKRGQDVALRCDPISGHVSLFWYQQALGQGPEFLTYFQNEAQLDKSGLPSDRFFAERPEGSVSTLKIQRTQQEDSAVYLCASSLVGGTATQYFFGEGSRLTVL.

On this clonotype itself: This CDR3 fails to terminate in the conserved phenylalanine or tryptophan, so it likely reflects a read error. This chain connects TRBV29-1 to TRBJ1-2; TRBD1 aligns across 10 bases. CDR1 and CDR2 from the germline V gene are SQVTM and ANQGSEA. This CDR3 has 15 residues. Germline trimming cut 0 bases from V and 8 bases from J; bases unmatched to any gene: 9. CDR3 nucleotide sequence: TGCAGCGTTGAAGATCTCGGGGGACAGGGGCTCGGCTACACCCTC. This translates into CSVEDLGGQGLGYTL.

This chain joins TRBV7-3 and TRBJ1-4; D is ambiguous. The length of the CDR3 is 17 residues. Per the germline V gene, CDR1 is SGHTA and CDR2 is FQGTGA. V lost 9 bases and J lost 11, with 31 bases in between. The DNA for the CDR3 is TGTGCCAGTAGTATAGCTAGAGGAGCCTACAATAAGCAGAAACTGTTTTTT. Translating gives CASSIARGAYNKQKLFF.

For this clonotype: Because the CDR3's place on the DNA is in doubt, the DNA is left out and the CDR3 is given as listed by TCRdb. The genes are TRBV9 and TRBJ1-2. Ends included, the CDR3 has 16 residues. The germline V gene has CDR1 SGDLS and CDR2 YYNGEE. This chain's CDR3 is CASGGAGNSQYFGYTF.

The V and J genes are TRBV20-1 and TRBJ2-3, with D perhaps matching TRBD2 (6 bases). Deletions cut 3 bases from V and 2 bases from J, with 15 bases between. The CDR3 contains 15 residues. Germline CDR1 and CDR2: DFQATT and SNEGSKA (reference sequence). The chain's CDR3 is CSASLPGRNTDTQYF. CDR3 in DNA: TGCAGTGCTAGTCTTCCGGGGAGGAACACAGATACGCAGTATTTT.

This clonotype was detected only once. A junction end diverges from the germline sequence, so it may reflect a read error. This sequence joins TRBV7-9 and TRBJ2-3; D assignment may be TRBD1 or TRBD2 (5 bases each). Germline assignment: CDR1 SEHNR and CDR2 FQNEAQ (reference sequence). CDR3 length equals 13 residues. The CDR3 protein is CACEDGAYQEPYF. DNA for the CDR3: TGTGCCTGCGAGGACGGGGCGTACCAAGAGCCCTATTTC.

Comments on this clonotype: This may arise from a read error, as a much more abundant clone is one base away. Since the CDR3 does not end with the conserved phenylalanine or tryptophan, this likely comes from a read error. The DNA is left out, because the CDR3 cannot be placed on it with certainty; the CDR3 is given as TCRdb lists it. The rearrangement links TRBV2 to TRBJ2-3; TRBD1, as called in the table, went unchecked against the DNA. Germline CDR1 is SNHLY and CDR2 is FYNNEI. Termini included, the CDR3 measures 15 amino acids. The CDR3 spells CASSDGGMHEQLFGP.

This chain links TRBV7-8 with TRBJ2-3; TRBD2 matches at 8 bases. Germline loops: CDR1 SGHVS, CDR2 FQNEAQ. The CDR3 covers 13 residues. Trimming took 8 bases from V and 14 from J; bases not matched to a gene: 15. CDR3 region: CASGLAGTATTYF. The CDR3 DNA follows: TGTGCCAGCGGGTTAGCGGGAACAGCTACGACGTATTTT.

CDR3 nucleotides: TGCAGTGCCAGTAGTTTTTCGTGGGGCTTCACAGATACGCAGTATTTT. Encoded protein: CSASSFSWGFTDTQYF. The gene calls are TRBV20-1 and TRBJ2-3, with a tentative D call TRBD1 (5 bases). Germline assignment: CDR1 DFQATT and CDR2 SNEGSKA (reference sequence). Trimming took 6 bases from V and 2 from J, leaving 21 bases between them. The CDR3 is 16 residues long.